This TCR beta chain stems from a study of CD8+CD57+ T cells in acquired aplastic anemia (dated by TCRdb to the late 2010s). Some background on the complete study: DNA extracted from sorted CD4+ and CD8+ cells had a mean of about 3 ug, with a range of about 0.2 to 30 ug. CD8+CD57+ expansion was defined as frequency above the mean frequency observed in healthy subjects.

On the study overall, not on this receptor specifically: No significant difference in CD8+ Simpson's diversity was found between patients and healthy controls (P=0.060). Although under 35 CD8+ CDR3 sequences were shared by patients and controls, these sequences appeared highly expressed in patients and within the immunodominant clones of patients.

Genomic DNA was used as template for profiling of TCR beta VDJ combinations and CDR3 sequences. An Illumina HiSeq 2000 was used for TCR repertoire sequencing. In the authors' own workflow: TRBV/TRBJ rearrangement plots, CDR3 size and DJ length profiles, and Simpson's diversity index were used to assess repertoires. The most abundant DNA sequence in the deep sequencing data was taken as the immunodominant clone. CDR3 amino acid sequences were screened for sharing across subjects and were compared with published repertoires and the VDJdb database. The public reads were reprocessed in TCRdb via fastp at Q25 and MiXCR, keeping in-frame beta chains. When rows share a CDR3 protein, they turn into one entry using the most common DNA and genes. TCRdb's processing, not the authors', yielded these V and J calls. For this sample the table gives about 190,000 distinct CDR3 sequences, of which nearly 50% were detected only once. 8% to 10% of the sample comes from the top ten.

Patients chosen for sequencing had shown expansion of CD8+CD57+ cells by flow cytometry. Severe acquired aplastic anemia was diagnosed in all patients according to International Study of Aplastic Anemia and Agranulocytosis and Camitta criteria. At the time blood was sampled, none of the patients had received any therapy. In the study, sorted CD4+ and CD8+ blood T cells from patients with severe aplastic anemia and from healthy subjects underwent deep sequencing of TCR repertoires. Patients were enrolled in the USA under clinicaltrials.gov protocols 00001620, 01623167, 00001397, 00071045, 00081523 and 00961064. Ficoll-Paque density gradient centrifugation was used to isolate peripheral blood mononuclear cells. Before DNA extraction, CD4+ and CD8+ T cells were sorted by FACS or by magnetic beads. Notes on this clonotype: The antigen this receptor binds is unknown. Within one base of it there is no much larger clone, and no base qualities were kept.

Trimmed from V: 5 bases; trimmed from J: 4 bases; junction bases lacking a gene match: 7. The CDR3 covers 15 residues, taking in both the cysteine and the phenylalanine. The entry retains the CDR3 DNA only, 45 bases that are in frame from base 1. Looking up the germline V gene (reference sequence) yields CDR1 SEHNR and CDR2 FQNEAQ. The receptor was derived from a human donor with aplastic anemia. The chain is encoded by TRBV7-9 joined to TRBJ1-1; 10 bases in the middle match TRBD1. The sequenced sample consisted of sorted CD4+, CD8+, or CD8+CD57+ T cells (not recorded which) from PBMCs. The DNA is as follows: TGTGCCAGCAGCACCGGGACAGGGGACGGCACTGAAGCTTTCTTT. Its protein reads: CASSTGTGDGTEAFF.